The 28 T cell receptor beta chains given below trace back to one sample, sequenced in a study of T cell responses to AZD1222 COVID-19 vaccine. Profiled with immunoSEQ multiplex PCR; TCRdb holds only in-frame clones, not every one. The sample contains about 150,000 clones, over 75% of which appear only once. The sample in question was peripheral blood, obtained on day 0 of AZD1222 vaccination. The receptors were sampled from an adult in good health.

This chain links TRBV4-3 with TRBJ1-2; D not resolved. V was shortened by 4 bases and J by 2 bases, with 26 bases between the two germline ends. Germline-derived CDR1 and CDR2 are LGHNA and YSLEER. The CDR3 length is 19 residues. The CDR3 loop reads CASSPIGGGMGKGNYGYTF. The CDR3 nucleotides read TGCGCCAGCAGCCCTATAGGAGGAGGGATGGGTAAGGGAAACTATGGCTACACCTTC.

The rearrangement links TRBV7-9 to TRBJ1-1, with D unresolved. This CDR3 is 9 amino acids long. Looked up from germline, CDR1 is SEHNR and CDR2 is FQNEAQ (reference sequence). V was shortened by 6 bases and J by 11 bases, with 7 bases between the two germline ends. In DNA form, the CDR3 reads TGTGCCAGCAGTCCAACGGCTTTCTTT. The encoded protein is CASSPTAFF.

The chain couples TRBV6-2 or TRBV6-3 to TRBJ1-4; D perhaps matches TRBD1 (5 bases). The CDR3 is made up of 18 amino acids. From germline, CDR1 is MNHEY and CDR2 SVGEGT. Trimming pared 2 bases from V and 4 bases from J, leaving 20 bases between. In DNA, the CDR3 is TGTGCCAGCAGTTACCGGCGTCATCGGGGCGCGGGTAATGAAAAACTGTTTTTT. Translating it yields CASSYRRHRGAGNEKLFF.

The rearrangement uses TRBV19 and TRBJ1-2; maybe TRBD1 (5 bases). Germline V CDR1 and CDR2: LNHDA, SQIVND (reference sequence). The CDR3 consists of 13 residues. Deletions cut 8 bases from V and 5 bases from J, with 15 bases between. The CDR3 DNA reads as TGTGCCAGTTTGAGGGGAGAGCATTATGGCTACACCTTC. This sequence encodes CASLRGEHYGYTF.

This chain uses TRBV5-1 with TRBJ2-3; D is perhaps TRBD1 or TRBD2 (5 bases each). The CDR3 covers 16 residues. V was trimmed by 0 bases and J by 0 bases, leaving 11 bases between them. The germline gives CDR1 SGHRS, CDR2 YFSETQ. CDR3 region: CASSLEGRSSTDTQYF. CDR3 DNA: TGCGCCAGCAGCTTGGAGGGACGATCTAGCACAGATACGCAGTATTTT.

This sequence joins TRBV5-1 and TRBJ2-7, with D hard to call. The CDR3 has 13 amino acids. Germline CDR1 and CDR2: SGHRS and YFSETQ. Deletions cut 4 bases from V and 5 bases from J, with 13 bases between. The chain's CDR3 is CASSQTSRNEQYF. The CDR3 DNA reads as TGCGCCAGCAGCCAGACTTCTAGGAACGAGCAGTACTTC. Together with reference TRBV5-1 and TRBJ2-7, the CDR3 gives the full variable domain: KAGVTQTPRYLIKTRGQQVTLSCSPISGHRSVSWYQQTPGQGLQFLFEYFSETQRNKGNFPGRFSGRQFSNSRSEMNVSTLELGDSALYLCASSQTSRNEQYFGPGTRLTVT.

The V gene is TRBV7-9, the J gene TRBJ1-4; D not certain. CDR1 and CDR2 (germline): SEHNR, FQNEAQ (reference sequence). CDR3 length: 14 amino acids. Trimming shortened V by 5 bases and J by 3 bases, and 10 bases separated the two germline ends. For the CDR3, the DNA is TGTGCCAGCAGCCCGGATCCCTCTAATGAAAAACTGTTTTTT. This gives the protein CASSPDPSNEKLFF. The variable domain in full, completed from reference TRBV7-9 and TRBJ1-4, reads DTGVSQNPRHKITKRGQNVTFRCDPISEHNRLYWYRQTLGQGPEFLTYFQNEAQLEKSRLLSDRFSAERPKGSFSTLEIQRTEQGDSAMYLCASSPDPSNEKLFFGSGTQLSVL.

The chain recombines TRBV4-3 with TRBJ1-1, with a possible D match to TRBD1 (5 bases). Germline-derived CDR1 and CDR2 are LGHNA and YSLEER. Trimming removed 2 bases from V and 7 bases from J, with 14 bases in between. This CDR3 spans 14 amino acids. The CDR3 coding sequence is TGCGCCAGCAGCCAACGCAGGGAGATGTTTGAAGCTTTCTTT. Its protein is CASSQRREMFEAFF.

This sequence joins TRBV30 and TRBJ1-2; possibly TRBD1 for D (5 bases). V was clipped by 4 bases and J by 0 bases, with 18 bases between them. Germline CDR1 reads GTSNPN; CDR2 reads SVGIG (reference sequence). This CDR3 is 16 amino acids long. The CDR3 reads CAWMPYLGGANYGYTF. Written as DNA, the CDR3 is TGTGCCTGGATGCCGTACTTGGGGGGAGCTAACTATGGCTACACCTTC.

The CDR3 region has the DNA TGTGCCAGCAGTTACTCGTCGGAGGGTCTCCAAGAGACCCAGTACTTC. Translating gives CASSYSSEGLQETQYF. The rearrangement uses TRBV6-5 and TRBJ2-5; D is perhaps TRBD2 (6 bases). Germline CDR1 reads MNHEY; CDR2 reads SVGAGI. The CDR3 covers 16 residues. The ends were cut back, 0 bases at V and 1 base at J, with 12 bases in the middle.

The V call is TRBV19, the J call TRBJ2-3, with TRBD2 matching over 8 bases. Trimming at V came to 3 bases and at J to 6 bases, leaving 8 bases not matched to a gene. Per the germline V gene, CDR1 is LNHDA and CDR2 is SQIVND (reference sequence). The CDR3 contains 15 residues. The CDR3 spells CASSIGAGGEDTQYF. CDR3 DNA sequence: TGTGCCAGTAGTATCGGGGCGGGGGGTGAGGATACGCAGTATTTT.

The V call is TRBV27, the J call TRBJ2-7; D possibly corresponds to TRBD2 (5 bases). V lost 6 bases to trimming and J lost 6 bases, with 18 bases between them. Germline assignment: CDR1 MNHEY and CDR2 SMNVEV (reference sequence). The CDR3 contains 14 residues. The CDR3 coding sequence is TGTGCCAGCAGCCTAGGGCGGGCCAATCTCGAGCAGTACTTC. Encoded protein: CASSLGRANLEQYF.

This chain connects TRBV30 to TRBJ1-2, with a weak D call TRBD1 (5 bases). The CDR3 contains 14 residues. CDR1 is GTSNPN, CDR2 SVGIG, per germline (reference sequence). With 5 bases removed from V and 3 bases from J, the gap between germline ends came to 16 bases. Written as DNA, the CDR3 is TGTGCCTGGGGCAAAGGGGAAGGGCACTATGGCTACACCTTC. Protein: CAWGKGEGHYGYTF.

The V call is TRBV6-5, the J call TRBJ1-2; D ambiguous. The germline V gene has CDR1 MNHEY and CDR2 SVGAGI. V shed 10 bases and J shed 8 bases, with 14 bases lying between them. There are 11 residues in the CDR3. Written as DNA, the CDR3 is TGTGCCACCCGATTACGGGGAGGCTACACCTTC. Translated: CATRLRGGYTF.

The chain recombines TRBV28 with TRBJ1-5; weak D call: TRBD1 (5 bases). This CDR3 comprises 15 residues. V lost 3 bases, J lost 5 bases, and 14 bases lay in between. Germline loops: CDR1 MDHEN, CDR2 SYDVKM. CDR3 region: CASSFVGVIDQPQHF. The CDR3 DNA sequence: TGTGCCAGCAGTTTTGTAGGGGTTATTGATCAGCCCCAGCATTTT.

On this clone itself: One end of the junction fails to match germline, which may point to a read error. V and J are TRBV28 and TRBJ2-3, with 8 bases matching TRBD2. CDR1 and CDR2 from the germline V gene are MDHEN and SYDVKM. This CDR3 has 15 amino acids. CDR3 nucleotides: TGTGCCAGCAGTCTGGGTAGCGGGAAACTCCATACGCTGTATTTT. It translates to CASSLGSGKLHTLYF.

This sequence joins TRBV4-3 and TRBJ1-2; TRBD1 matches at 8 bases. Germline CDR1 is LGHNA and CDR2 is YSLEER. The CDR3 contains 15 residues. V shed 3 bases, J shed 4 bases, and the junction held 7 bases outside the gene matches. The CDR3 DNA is TGCGCCAGCAGCCAGTACAGGGGGGAAATCTATGGCTACACCTTC. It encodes CASSQYRGEIYGYTF.

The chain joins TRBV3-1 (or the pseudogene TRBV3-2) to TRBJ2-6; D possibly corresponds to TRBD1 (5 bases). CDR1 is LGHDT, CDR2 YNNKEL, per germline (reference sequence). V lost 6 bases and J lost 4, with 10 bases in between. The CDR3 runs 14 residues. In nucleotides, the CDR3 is TGTGCCAGCAGGCCCCAGGGAGGGGCCAACGTCCTGACTTTC. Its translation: CASRPQGGANVLTF.

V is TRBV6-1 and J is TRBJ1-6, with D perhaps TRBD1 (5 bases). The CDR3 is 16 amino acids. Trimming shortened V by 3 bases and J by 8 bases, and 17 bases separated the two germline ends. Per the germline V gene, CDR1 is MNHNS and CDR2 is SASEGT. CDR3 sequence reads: CASSDFDRLIDSPLHF. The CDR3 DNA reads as TGTGCCAGCAGTGATTTCGACAGACTAATTGATTCACCCCTCCACTTT.

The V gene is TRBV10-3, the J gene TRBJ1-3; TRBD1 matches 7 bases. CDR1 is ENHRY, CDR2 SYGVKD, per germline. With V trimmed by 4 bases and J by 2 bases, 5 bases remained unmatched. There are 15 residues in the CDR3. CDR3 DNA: TGTGCCATCAGTGCAGGGGGTTTGCCTGGAAACACCATATATTTT. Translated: CAISAGGLPGNTIYF.

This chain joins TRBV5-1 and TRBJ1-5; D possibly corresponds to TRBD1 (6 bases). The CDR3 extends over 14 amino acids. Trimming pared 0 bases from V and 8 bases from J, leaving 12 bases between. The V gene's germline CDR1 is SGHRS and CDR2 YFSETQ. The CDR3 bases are TGCGCCAGCAGCTTGGGGCGGGGGGCAGAGCCCCAGCATTTT. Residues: CASSLGRGAEPQHF.

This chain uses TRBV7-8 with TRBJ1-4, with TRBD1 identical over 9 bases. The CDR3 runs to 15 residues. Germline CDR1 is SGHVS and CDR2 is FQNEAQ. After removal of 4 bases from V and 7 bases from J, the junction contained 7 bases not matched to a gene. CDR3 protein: CASSSGQGLFEKLFF. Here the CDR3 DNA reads TGTGCCAGCAGCTCGGGACAGGGACTTTTTGAAAAACTGTTTTTT.

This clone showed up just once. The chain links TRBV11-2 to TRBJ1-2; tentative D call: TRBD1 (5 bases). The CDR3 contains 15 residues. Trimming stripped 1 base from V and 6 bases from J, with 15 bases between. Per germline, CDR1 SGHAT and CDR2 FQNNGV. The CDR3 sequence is CASSLVSWQGDGYTF. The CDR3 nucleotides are TGTGCCAGCAGCTTAGTCTCGTGGCAGGGAGATGGCTACACCTTC.

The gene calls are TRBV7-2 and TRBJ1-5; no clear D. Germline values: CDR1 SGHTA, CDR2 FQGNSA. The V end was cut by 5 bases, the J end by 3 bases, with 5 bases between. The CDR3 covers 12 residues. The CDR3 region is CASSQINQPQHF. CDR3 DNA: TGTGCCAGCAGCCAAATCAATCAGCCCCAGCATTTT.

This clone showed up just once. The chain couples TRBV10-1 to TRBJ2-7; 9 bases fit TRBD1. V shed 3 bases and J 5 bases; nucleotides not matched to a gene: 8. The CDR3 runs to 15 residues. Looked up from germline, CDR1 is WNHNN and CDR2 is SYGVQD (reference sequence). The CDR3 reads CASSDSGQGDHEQYF. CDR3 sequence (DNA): TGCGCCAGCAGTGACTCGGGACAGGGTGACCACGAGCAGTACTTC.

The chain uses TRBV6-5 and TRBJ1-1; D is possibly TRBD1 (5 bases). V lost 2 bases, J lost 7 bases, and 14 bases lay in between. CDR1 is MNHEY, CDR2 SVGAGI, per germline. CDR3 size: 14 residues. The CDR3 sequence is CASSYRRQHGEAFF. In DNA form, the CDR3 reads TGTGCCAGCAGTTACCGGCGACAGCACGGTGAAGCTTTCTTT.

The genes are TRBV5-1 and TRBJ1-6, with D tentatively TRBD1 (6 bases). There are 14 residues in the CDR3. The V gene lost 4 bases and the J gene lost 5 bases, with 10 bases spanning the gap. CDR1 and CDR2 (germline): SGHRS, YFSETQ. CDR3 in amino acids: CASSTDRNNSPLHF. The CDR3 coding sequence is TGCGCCAGCAGCACGGACAGAAATAATTCACCCCTCCACTTT.

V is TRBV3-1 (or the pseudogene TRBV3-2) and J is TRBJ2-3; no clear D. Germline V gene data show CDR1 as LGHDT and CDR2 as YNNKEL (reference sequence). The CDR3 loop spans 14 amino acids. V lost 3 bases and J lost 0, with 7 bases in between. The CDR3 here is CASSHDLSTDTQYF. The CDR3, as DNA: TGTGCCAGCAGCCACGACTTGAGCACAGATACGCAGTATTTT.